Each of the 16 T cell receptor beta chains below was sequenced from the same sample in a study of CXCR3-negative and CXCR3-positive naive CD8 T cells (dated by TCRdb to between 2019 and 2020). Here is what the overall study found, with its caveats: Compared with CXCR3-negative naive cells, CXCR3-positive naive cells had TRB CDR3s with higher hydrophobicity (lower Kidera factor 4), lower energy, and higher strength and volume indices.

For these TCRs, the target antigens are not known. Reads for this sample came from a NextSeq 550. The Human TCR Profiling Kit (MiLaboratory) was used to make UMI-labeled 5' RACE TRB cDNA libraries. TCRdb reprocessed the reads, reporting each CDR3 protein sequence once and no DNA. The sample table gives about 120,000 distinct CDR3 sequences. Approximately 0.36% of the sample is in the top ten clones. Input material: naive CXCR3+ CD8+ T cells from blood. Reading the label with the study, this specimen's cell subset or site is: CD45RO-CCR7+CD27+CD95- naive CD8+ T cells expressing CXCR3 (TNR3+). These receptor sequences come from a human donor in good health. Some clones in this sample may be carry-over from other donors' samples.

The chain carries TRBV6-5 and TRBJ2-2; TCRdb designates TRBD1, a call that cannot be tested without DNA. CDR1 is MNHEY and CDR2 is SVGAGI in the germline V gene. This CDR3 spans 15 amino acids. CDR3: CASSYSGQGTGELFF.

The genes are TRBV29-1 and TRBJ2-1; absent DNA, TCRdb's TRBD1 call cannot be checked. Germline values: CDR1 SQVTM, CDR2 ANQGSEA. The CDR3 runs 11 residues. The CDR3 loop is CSVYQDGTGGF.

V gene TRBV11-2 combines with J gene TRBJ2-5; lacking DNA, the TRBD2 call made by TCRdb goes unchecked. CDR1 and CDR2 from the germline V gene are SGHAT and FQNNGV. The CDR3 is 16 residues long. CDR3 sequence: CASSPGFAGEQETQYF.

The V call is TRBV11-2, the J call TRBJ2-1. The CDR3 has 17 residues. Germline V gene data show CDR1 as SGHAT and CDR2 as FQNNGV. The CDR3 is CASSLDIGRKSYNEQFF. The full variable domain, with the rest looked up from reference TRBV11-2 and TRBJ2-1, is EAGVAQSPRYKIIEKRQSVAFWCNPISGHATLYWYQQILGQGPKLLIQFQNNGVVDDSQLPKDRFSAERLKGVDSTLKIQPAKLEDSAVYLCASSLDIGRKSYNEQFFGPGTRLTVL.

This chain uses TRBV27 with TRBJ2-3; TCRdb calls TRBD1, which cannot be checked without DNA. The CDR3 is 15 residues long. Germline V gene lookup returns CDR1 MNHEY and CDR2 SMNVEV (reference sequence). The CDR3 loop is CASSLGSGGADTQYF.

The rearrangement joins TRBV18 to TRBJ2-5; the D call from TCRdb, TRBD1, cannot be confirmed without DNA. Looked up from germline, CDR1 is KGHSH and CDR2 is LQKENI. The CDR3 runs to 14 residues. This chain's CDR3 is CASSPVGGQETQYF.

The CDR3 region is CSVDRPNTGELFF. The chain carries TRBV29-1 and TRBJ2-2. Germline V gene sequence: CDR1 SQVTM, CDR2 ANQGSEA. The CDR3 has 13 amino acids.

The V and J genes are TRBV11-2 and TRBJ1-4; the TCRdb D gene call, TRBD1, has no DNA to confirm it. Germline V gives CDR1 SGHAT, CDR2 FQNNGV. The CDR3 spans 17 residues. The CDR3 is CASSLEMPDRGGEKLFF. Using reference TRBV11-2 and TRBJ1-4 for the parts outside the CDR3, the full variable domain is EAGVAQSPRYKIIEKRQSVAFWCNPISGHATLYWYQQILGQGPKLLIQFQNNGVVDDSQLPKDRFSAERLKGVDSTLKIQPAKLEDSAVYLCASSLEMPDRGGEKLFFGSGTQLSVL.

The rearrangement uses TRBV11-2 and TRBJ2-7; TCRdb outputs TRBD2, but without DNA this stays unchecked. The CDR3 extends over 16 amino acids. Per the germline V gene, CDR1 is SGHAT and CDR2 is FQNNGV. The CDR3: CASRDSGGASSYEQYF.

The rearrangement uses TRBV5-1 and TRBJ2-1. Germline CDR1 SGHRS, CDR2 YFSETQ. This CDR3 spans 14 amino acids. CDR3 residues: CASSLAAASDEQFF.

The chain employs TRBV6-1 and TRBJ2-7; TCRdb's D gene call, TRBD2, goes unchecked for lack of DNA. CDR1 and CDR2 from the germline V gene are MNHNS and SASEGT. The CDR3 sequence is 15 residues long. This chain's CDR3 is CASSESQREFYEQYF.

CDR3 region: CSVEEELAGASYEKYF. The chain uses TRBV29-1 and TRBJ2-7; TCRdb selects TRBD2, and the lack of DNA leaves this call unchecked. The CDR3 covers 16 residues. Germline lookup yields CDR1 SQVTM and CDR2 ANQGSEA.

The V gene is TRBV6-2 or TRBV6-3, the J gene TRBJ2-7; TCRdb's assignment of TRBD1 cannot be checked, as there is no DNA. Looked up from germline, CDR1 is MNHEY and CDR2 is SVGEGT. The CDR3 is 14 amino acids. CDR3 in amino acids: CASSYEDRSYEQYF.

The rearrangement joins TRBV7-2 to TRBJ2-7. The V gene's germline CDR1 is SGHTA and CDR2 FQGNSA. The CDR3 has 15 amino acids. The CDR3 here is CASSLFGPNFYEQYF.

V is TRBV29-1 and J is TRBJ2-7. The CDR3 loop spans 12 amino acids. Germline CDR1 and CDR2: SQVTM and ANQGSEA. The CDR3 loop is CSVEDPPVMRYF.

This chain joins TRBV6-1 and TRBJ2-1; TCRdb returns TRBD2, unconfirmable since there is no DNA. Germline lookup yields CDR1 MNHNS and CDR2 SASEGT. This CDR3 has 15 amino acids. CDR3 protein: CASRRTPTVYNEQFF.